This T cell receptor (beta chain) was sequenced in a study of PD-L1 blockade in urothelial cancer. Study context: Starting around 2014, patients were given atezolizumab (1,200 mg intravenously every 3 weeks). At 3 weeks (second dose) and 6 weeks after starting treatment, blood was analyzed.

Clones were read by immunoSEQ multiplex PCR, and TCRdb kept only the in-frame ones, dropping some. Among fewer than 25,000 clones listed, around 85% were seen once. The CDR3 runs 15 residues. Germline V CDR1 and CDR2: SGHTA, FQGNSA. With 3 bases removed from V and 7 bases from J, the gap between germline ends came to 18 bases. The chain links TRBV7-2 to TRBJ2-5; TRBD2 might be the D (5 bases). This clonotype originated in a man aged 50-59 years with urothelial cancer. Sequencing used PBMCs, obtained around atezolizumab (anti-PD-L1) treatment. The CDR3 sequence is CASSLLPLEAGTQYF. CDR3 nucleotides: TGTGCCAGCAGCTTGCTCCCCTTGGAGGCGGGGACCCAGTACTTC.